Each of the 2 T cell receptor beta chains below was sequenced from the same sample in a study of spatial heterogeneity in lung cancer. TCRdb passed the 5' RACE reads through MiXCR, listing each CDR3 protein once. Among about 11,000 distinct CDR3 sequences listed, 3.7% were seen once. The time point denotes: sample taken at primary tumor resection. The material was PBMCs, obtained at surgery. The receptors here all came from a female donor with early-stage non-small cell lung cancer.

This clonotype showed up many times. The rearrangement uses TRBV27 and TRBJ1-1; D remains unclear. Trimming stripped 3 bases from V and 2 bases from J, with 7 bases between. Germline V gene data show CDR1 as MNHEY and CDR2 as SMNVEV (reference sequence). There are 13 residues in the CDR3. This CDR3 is CASSFDFNTEAFF. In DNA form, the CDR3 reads TGTGCCAGCAGTTTTGATTTTAACACTGAAGCTTTCTTT.

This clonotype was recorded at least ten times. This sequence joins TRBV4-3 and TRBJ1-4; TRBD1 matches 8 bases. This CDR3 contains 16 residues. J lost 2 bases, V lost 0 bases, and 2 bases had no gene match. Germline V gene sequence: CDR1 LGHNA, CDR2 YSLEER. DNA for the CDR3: TGCGCCAGCAGCCAAGATCAGGGGGCGACTAATGAAAAACTGTTTTTT. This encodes CASSQDQGATNEKLFF.